This paragraph covers one T cell receptor (beta chain) sequence. This entry comes from a study of blood T cell repertoires in COVID-19. CDR1 and CDR2 from the germline V gene are SGHTA and FQGTGA. CDR3 length equals 15 residues. The ends lost 2 bases at V and 7 bases at J; junction bases unmatched: 8. Repertoires were generated with immunoSEQ multiplex PCR, while TCRdb's copy carries only in-frame clones and drops some. The sample contains 110,000 to 150,000 clones, approximately 84% of which appear only once. The chain recombines TRBV7-3 with TRBJ2-1; 7 bases line up with TRBD2. The origin of this receptor is a human donor in a cohort sampled during active COVID-19. The sequencing sample was made of peripheral blood. The CDR3: CASSLFAGDVNEQFF. The CDR3 bases are TGTGCCAGCAGCTTATTTGCGGGGGATGTGAATGAGCAGTTCTTC.